The present entry profiles one TCR beta chain with its context. This entry is derived from a study of blood T cell repertoires in COVID-19. Study-level background: Samples of COVID-19 (acute and convalescent) were obtained from the United States, Italy and Spain. The analysed material was cDNA or gDNA that came from T cells, B-cell-depleted T cells, or PBMCs.

In the source study's methods: How many nucleated cells were present was estimated from reference gene primer amplification. Using immunoSEQ multiplex PCR, the repertoire was profiled, and TCRdb retains in-frame clones only, with some absent. Clonal size and the V and J genes are those of that table, whereas D and trimming came from the DNA. Of roughly 100,000 clones listed, about 89% are singletons. The CDR3 runs to 14 residues. V lost 4 bases and J lost 4, with 8 bases in between. CDR1 and CDR2 (germline): MNHEY, SVGAGI. V and J are TRBV6-5 and TRBJ1-6, with D perhaps matching TRBD1 (6 bases). This clonotype was obtained from a woman between 55 and 75 years old with acute or convalescent COVID-19. The sequencing sample was made of peripheral blood. CDR3 in amino acids: CASSSQGYNSPLHF. The CDR3, as DNA: TGTGCCAGCAGTTCACAGGGATATAATTCACCCCTCCACTTT.